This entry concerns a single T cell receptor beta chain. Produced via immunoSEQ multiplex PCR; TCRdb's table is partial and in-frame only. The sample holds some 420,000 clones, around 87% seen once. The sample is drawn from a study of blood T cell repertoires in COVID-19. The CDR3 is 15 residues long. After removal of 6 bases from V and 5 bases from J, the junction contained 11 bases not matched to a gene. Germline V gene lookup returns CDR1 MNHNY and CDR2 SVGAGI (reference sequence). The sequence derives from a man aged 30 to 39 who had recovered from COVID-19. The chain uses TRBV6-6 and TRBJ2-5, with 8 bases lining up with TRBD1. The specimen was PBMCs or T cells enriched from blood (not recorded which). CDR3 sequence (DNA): TGTGCCAGCAGCCGACCAACGGACAGGGCGGAGACCCAGTACTTC. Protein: CASSRPTDRAETQYF.